The rows below give T cell receptor beta chains drawn from one sample of a study of vaccination and CD4 T cells after COVID-19. TCRdb called the PCR reads again in MiXCR, with one record for every CDR3 protein. The sample lists 20,000 or so distinct CDR3 sequences, 48% occurring once. These TCRs' antigens remain unknown. Sequencing was carried out using CD4+ T cells from blood, cultured in vitro. The receptor source for this set is a human donor who had recovered from COVID-19. Each CDR3 is given with its conserved first and last residue. Fields, in order: D gene, V gene, J gene, clone size, CDR3 DNA, CDR3 protein. D genes are given only for firm matches. A clone size is listed for some rows: how often the clone was seen (once, few, many), or a class if it is expanded.

-,TRBV20-1,TRBJ2-3,-,TGCAGTGCTGGCCAGACTAGCACAGATACGCAGTATTTT,CSAGQTSTDTQYF
-,TRBV28,TRBJ2-3,once,TGTGCCAGCAGTTTAAGGGAGTCCCTCACAGATACGCAGTATTTT,CASSLRESLTDTQYF
-,TRBV19,TRBJ2-3,few,TGTGCCAGTGGGGACCGGGCCCCCGGGGATACGCAGTATTTT,CASGDRAPGDTQYF
-,TRBV7-2,TRBJ1-1,once,TGTGCCAGCAGCTACAGGGTGGACACTGAAGCTTTCTTT,CASSYRVDTEAFF
-,TRBV3-1,TRBJ1-5,-,TGTGCCAGCAGCCGGCTAGGGGTCAATCAGCCCCAGCATTTT,CASSRLGVNQPQHF
TRBD1,TRBV10-1,TRBJ1-1,-,TGCGCCAGCAGCAACGGAATGGGACAGGGGGCCCCCGAAGCTTTCTTT,CASSNGMGQGAPEAFF
TRBD2,TRBV28,TRBJ2-7,-,TGTGCCAGCAGTCCCCCATTAGCGGGAGTCTTGACCCCCTACGAGCAGTACTTC,CASSPPLAGVLTPYEQYF
-,TRBV7-3,TRBJ2-3,-,TGTGCCAGCAGCCCACAGGGATATAGCACAGATACGCAGTATTTT,CASSPQGYSTDTQYF
-,TRBV20-1,TRBJ2-5,-,TGCAGTGCTAGAGCCCTGGGAATTCAGGAGACCCAGTACTTC,CSARALGIQETQYF
-,TRBV19,TRBJ1-3,-,TGTGCCAGTAGTGGAGGGATCTCTGGAAACACCATATATTTT,CASSGGISGNTIYF
TRBD1,TRBV20-1,TRBJ1-5,few,TGCAGTGCCGACAGGGGGAATCAGCCCCAGCATTTT,CSADRGNQPQHF
-,TRBV2,TRBJ1-2,-,TGTGCCAGCAGTGAATACGGGGAATTAGGTGGCTACACCTTC,CASSEYGELGGYTF
TRBD1,TRBV15,TRBJ1-3,-,TGTGCCACCAGCGGGACAGCTGGAAACACCATATATTTT,CATSGTAGNTIYF
TRBD1,TRBV11-2,TRBJ1-3,-,TGTGCCAGCAGCAATACAGGGGGCATAGAAAACACCATATATTTT,CASSNTGGIENTIYF
-,TRBV20-1,TRBJ1-1,-,TGCAGTGCTAGAGTATGGACACAGAACACTGAAGCTTTCTTT,CSARVWTQNTEAFF
-,TRBV7-9,TRBJ1-6,few,TGTGCCAGCAGCTTAGAAGGTGACAATTCACCCCTCCACTTT,CASSLEGDNSPLHF
-,TRBV6-1,TRBJ1-5,few,TGTGCCAGCAGTGATAGGATTAGCAATCAGCCCCAGCATTTT,CASSDRISNQPQHF
-,TRBV29-1,TRBJ1-5,-,TGCAGCGTTGGGTCGGACACACGGGATCAGCCCCAGCATTTT,CSVGSDTRDQPQHF
-,TRBV7-8,TRBJ2-7,few,TGTGCCAGCAGCTTAATTGGCCGATCGATATCCCACGAGCAGTACTTC,CASSLIGRSISHEQYF
TRBD1,TRBV7-7,TRBJ2-3,few,TGTGCTAGCAGCCCAGGGGGAGATACGCAGTATTTT,CASSPGGDTQYF
-,TRBV28,TRBJ2-3,few,TGTGCCAGCAGTTCCCCTTCAGTCACAGATACGCAGTATTTT,CASSSPSVTDTQYF
-,TRBV20-1,TRBJ2-3,few,TGCAGTGCTAGAGGAGGATCCACAAGGACAGATACGCAGTATTTT,CSARGGSTRTDTQYF
-,TRBV7-6,TRBJ1-6,few,TGTGCCAGCAGCTTAGGGGCCGACAATTCACCCCTCCACTTT,CASSLGADNSPLHF
-,TRBV5-5,TRBJ2-3,few,TGTGCCAGCAGCTTGATCGGGGAAACCACAGATACGCAGTATTTT,CASSLIGETTDTQYF
-,TRBV7-2,TRBJ1-6,-,TGTGCCAGCAACCTCCTTGGGGGGAATAATTCACCCCTCCACTTT,CASNLLGGNNSPLHF
-,TRBV5-1,TRBJ1-2,-,TGCGCCAGCAGCTTGAACTACGCTAACTATGGCTACACCTTC,CASSLNYANYGYTF
TRBD2,TRBV19,TRBJ2-1,-,TGTGCCAGTAGTCCCATAGCGGGAGGGCCGGAAAATGAGCAGTTCTTC,CASSPIAGGPENEQFF
TRBD2,TRBV7-8,TRBJ2-1,-,TGTGCCAGCAGCTTAGCGGGCGGGAGGGTCTCCTACAATGAGCAGTTCTTC,CASSLAGGRVSYNEQFF
TRBD2,TRBV28,TRBJ2-3,-,TGTGCCAGCAGTTTAGCGGGAGTCAGCACAGATACGCAGTATTTT,CASSLAGVSTDTQYF
-,TRBV18,TRBJ1-1,-,TGTGCCAGCTCGCAATCTACAGGAGGGGCTGAAGCTTTCTTT,CASSQSTGGAEAFF